The rows below give T cell receptor beta chains drawn from one sample of a study of T cells in Graves' hyperthyroidism and ophthalmopathy. TCRdb itself ran the multiplex PCR reads through MiXCR, one entry per CDR3 protein. Found here are fewer than 650,000 distinct CDR3 sequences, 40% to 55% of them singletons; the top ten hold roughly 45%. Sample: peripheral blood or thyroid tissue (not recorded which). The receptors here all came from an adult woman with Graves' disease, either hyperthyroidism or ophthalmopathy (not recorded which). Both conserved end residues are part of each CDR3. A D gene is named only where the DNA matches it firmly. Some rows have no size entry. The others give once, few or many, or a class for an expanded clone.

d_call: -; clone_size: -; v_call: TRBV5-1; cdr3_aa: CASSLGPLRAEQYF
d_call: -; clone_size: many; v_call: TRBV9; cdr3_aa: CASSVAPPGQKISGNTIYF
d_call: -; clone_size: -; v_call: TRBV2; cdr3_aa: CASSARGPNTEAF
d_call: -; clone_size: -; v_call: TRBV29-1; cdr3_aa: CSVEVQCREAFF
d_call: -; clone_size: -; v_call: TRBV7-6; cdr3_aa: CASSPVKAKEAFF
d_call: -; clone_size: many; v_call: TRBV9; cdr3_aa: CASSAEGTTNEKLFF
d_call: TRBD1; clone_size: -; v_call: TRBV6-5; cdr3_aa: CASSVGRLPTGGYQETQYF
d_call: TRBD2; clone_size: -; v_call: TRBV20-1; cdr3_aa: CSARLAGPEQYF
d_call: -; clone_size: -; v_call: TRBV12-3/TRBV12-4; cdr3_aa: CASSLGKGEKLFF
d_call: -; clone_size: many; v_call: TRBV20-1; cdr3_aa: CSAPLQGDEQYF
d_call: -; clone_size: many; v_call: TRBV5-1; cdr3_aa: CTSSLDGSSYEQYF
d_call: -; clone_size: -; v_call: TRBV20-1; cdr3_aa: CSAYTRDTSEQYF
d_call: -; clone_size: once; v_call: TRBV29-1; cdr3_aa: CTPGGGNQPQHF
d_call: -; clone_size: -; v_call: TRBV11-1; cdr3_aa: CASSLVGGAHQETQYF
d_call: -; clone_size: -; v_call: TRBV4-2; cdr3_aa: CASSQESGTQYGYTF
d_call: -; clone_size: many; v_call: TRBV6-1; cdr3_aa: CASSEVGVETQYF
d_call: TRBD2; clone_size: few; v_call: TRBV20-1; cdr3_aa: CSARSLAGGTGELFF
d_call: -; clone_size: many; v_call: TRBV4-1; cdr3_aa: CASSQVAANYGYTF
d_call: -; clone_size: many; v_call: TRBV4-1; cdr3_aa: CASSQGRGSDYGYTF
d_call: -; clone_size: many; v_call: TRBV19; cdr3_aa: CASRGDAHEQYF
d_call: -; clone_size: few; v_call: TRBV19; cdr3_aa: CASSIGGGLDTGELFF
d_call: -; clone_size: -; v_call: TRBV20-1; cdr3_aa: CSASRTDSYEQYF
d_call: -; clone_size: -; v_call: TRBV30; cdr3_aa: CAYTAANTGELFF
d_call: TRBD2; clone_size: -; v_call: TRBV7-2; cdr3_aa: CASSRSGEGETQYF
d_call: -; clone_size: -; v_call: TRBV7-9; cdr3_aa: CASSSEESGLEGYTF
d_call: -; clone_size: many; v_call: TRBV27; cdr3_aa: CASSSPERKAFF
d_call: -; clone_size: many; v_call: TRBV11-2; cdr3_aa: CASSWAAITGNEQYF
d_call: TRBD2; clone_size: many; v_call: TRBV7-8; cdr3_aa: CASRSTSGRYEQYF
d_call: TRBD2; clone_size: -; v_call: TRBV9; cdr3_aa: CASSVAVGLAGGETQYF
d_call: -; clone_size: many; v_call: TRBV7-3; cdr3_aa: CASSAVVGDTIYF
d_call: TRBD2; clone_size: -; v_call: TRBV2; cdr3_aa: CASSHRTGTSGSEQYF
d_call: TRBD1; clone_size: many; v_call: TRBV11-2; cdr3_aa: CASSLGQGFPGNTIYF
d_call: -; clone_size: many; v_call: TRBV7-2; cdr3_aa: CASSPTYIQETQYF
d_call: -; clone_size: -; v_call: TRBV20-1; cdr3_aa: CSAPQGGGYEQYF
d_call: -; clone_size: -; v_call: TRBV29-1; cdr3_aa: CSVEDKGSYGYTF
d_call: -; clone_size: -; v_call: TRBV10-3; cdr3_aa: CAIGATGGNEKLFF
d_call: -; clone_size: -; v_call: TRBV25-1; cdr3_aa: CASSPGGTPTYEQYF
d_call: -; clone_size: many; v_call: TRBV6-5; cdr3_aa: CASSLDRTQPQHF
d_call: -; clone_size: -; v_call: TRBV4-1; cdr3_aa: CASSQGMAGANTEAFF
d_call: -; clone_size: -; v_call: TRBV19; cdr3_aa: CASSATPYRSGANVLAF
d_call: -; clone_size: -; v_call: TRBV19; cdr3_aa: CASSMSGRANYGYTF
d_call: -; clone_size: -; v_call: TRBV25-1; cdr3_aa: CASSEGRGEKLFF
d_call: -; clone_size: -; v_call: TRBV5-4; cdr3_aa: CASNLEQNYGYTF
d_call: -; clone_size: -; v_call: TRBV11-2; cdr3_aa: CASSDGTLTAGGTIYF
d_call: TRBD1; clone_size: once; v_call: TRBV11-1; cdr3_aa: CASSPDRHSEQYF
d_call: -; clone_size: medium-sized; v_call: TRBV10-3; cdr3_aa: CAISEVDQPQHF
d_call: -; clone_size: -; v_call: TRBV19; cdr3_aa: CASSIGTEAFF
d_call: TRBD2; clone_size: many; v_call: TRBV29-1; cdr3_aa: CSVEDLGASGKGETQYF
d_call: -; clone_size: few; v_call: TRBV10-3; cdr3_aa: CAISVEENTEAFF
d_call: -; clone_size: -; v_call: TRBV29-1; cdr3_aa: CSVAQGPRRDYGYTF
d_call: TRBD1; clone_size: -; v_call: TRBV7-9; cdr3_aa: CASRRGRYEQYF
d_call: TRBD1; clone_size: -; v_call: TRBV7-2; cdr3_aa: CASSSRQGVGYGYTF
d_call: -; clone_size: -; v_call: TRBV10-3; cdr3_aa: CAIRAGRANYGYTF
d_call: TRBD2; clone_size: -; v_call: TRBV28; cdr3_aa: CASSYSGGYQETQYF
d_call: TRBD1; clone_size: many; v_call: TRBV7-2; cdr3_aa: CASSAQGDRETQYF
d_call: TRBD1; clone_size: once; v_call: TRBV10-3; cdr3_aa: CAISQTGDTEETQYF
d_call: -; clone_size: -; v_call: TRBV29-1; cdr3_aa: CSPQGLHEQYF
d_call: -; clone_size: many; v_call: TRBV4-1; cdr3_aa: CASSQGGRPEAFF
d_call: -; clone_size: -; v_call: TRBV30; cdr3_aa: CAWSARLKGYQPQHF
d_call: -; clone_size: many; v_call: TRBV19; cdr3_aa: CASSMIPSNTEAFF